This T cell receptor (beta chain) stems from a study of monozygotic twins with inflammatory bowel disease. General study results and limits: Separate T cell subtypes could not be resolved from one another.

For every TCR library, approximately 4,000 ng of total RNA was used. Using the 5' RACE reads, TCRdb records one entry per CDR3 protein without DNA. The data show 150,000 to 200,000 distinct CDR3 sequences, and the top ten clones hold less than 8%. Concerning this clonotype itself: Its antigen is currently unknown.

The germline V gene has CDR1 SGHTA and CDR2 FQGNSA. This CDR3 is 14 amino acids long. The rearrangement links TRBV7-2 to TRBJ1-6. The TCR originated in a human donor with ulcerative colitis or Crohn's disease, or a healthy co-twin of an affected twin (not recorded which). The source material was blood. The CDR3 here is CASSRSVTDSPLHF.